The sequence of this T cell receptor (beta chain) was determined in a study of beta chain features in type 1 diabetes. Turning to the study itself: Cell yields, age and gender were similar between patients and healthy donors. Study conclusions and caveats: Within the patient group, naive, central memory and Treg TCRB repertoires appeared more similar to each other than within healthy donors. Possible PCR preference for shorter templates applied equally to patients and controls.

Expressed TCRB transcripts got sequenced, as all isolated RNA was reverse transcribed. Produced via immunoSEQ multiplex PCR; TCRdb's table is partial and in-frame only. The sample gives some 150,000 clones, about a tenth of which show up once; about 0.66% is in the top ten. Points on this clone: The antigen is undetermined.

The CDR3 covers 15 residues. The ends lost 2 bases at V and 5 bases at J; junction bases unmatched: 5. Germline V gene data show CDR1 as SGHRS and CDR2 as YFSETQ. The source is a man aged 18 to 30 in good health. What was sequenced was central memory CD4+ T cells from blood. V gene TRBV5-1 combines with J gene TRBJ1-2; 11 bases line up with TRBD1. CDR3 DNA sequence: TGCGCCAGCAGCTTACCGGGACAGGGGGGATATGGCTACACCTTC. Protein: CASSLPGQGGYGYTF.